The 26 T cell receptor beta chains given below trace back to one sample, sequenced in a study of beta chain features in type 1 diabetes (dated by TCRdb to between 2018 and 2020). General findings and caveats noted by the study authors: Type 1 diabetes patients showed a moderate but significant shortening of TCRB CDR3 length in all four CD4+ subsets.

The library was produced with the immunoSEQ multiplex PCR assay. The High Capacity cDNA Reverse Transcription Kit was used to reverse transcribe all of the isolated RNA, meaning that expressed TCRB transcripts were what got sequenced. TCRdb took over this immuneACCESS table, retaining in-frame rearrangements with V and J assigned. Such tables are incomplete; in checked studies, under half of the missing clones stem from an unresolved V gene, and the remainder is unexplained. This sample holds about 180,000 clones; about 8% were observed only once. In total, the top ten clones hold more than 0.75% of the sample. The antigens of these receptors remain unknown. Sequenced sample: central memory CD4+ T cells from blood. The receptor source for this set is a woman in her forties with type 1 diabetes.

This clone was detected a few times. The CDR3 sequence is CASSDRQGAHEQYF. Written as DNA, the CDR3 is TGTGCCAGCAGTGATCGGCAGGGGGCCCACGAGCAGTACTTC. The rearrangement links TRBV6-1 to TRBJ2-7; 8 bases agree with TRBD1. V gave up 3 bases and J gave up 5 bases; unmatched junction bases: 6. CDR3 length: 14 amino acids. The V gene's germline CDR1 is MNHNS and CDR2 SASEGT.

A few counts support this clone. This chain uses TRBV19 with TRBJ2-3; D call uncertain. The CDR3 contains 15 residues. V lost 5 bases to trimming and J lost 4 bases, with 16 bases between them. CDR1 is LNHDA, CDR2 SQIVND, per germline (reference sequence). The CDR3 is CASSFETKSADTQYF. The CDR3 coding sequence is TGTGCCAGTAGTTTTGAGACCAAGAGCGCAGATACGCAGTATTTT. Full variable domain (rest looked up from reference TRBV19 and TRBJ2-3): DGGITQSPKYLFRKEGQNVTLSCEQNLNHDAMYWYRQDPGQGLRLIYYSQIVNDFQKGDIAEGYSVSREKKESFPLTVTSAQKNPTAFYLCASSFETKSADTQYFGPGTRLTVL.

In DNA, the CDR3 is TGTGCCAGCAGCGCTCTACTAGCCGGCGGGGAGGAGCAGTACTTC. Translated, it gives CASSALLAGGEEQYF. The V call is TRBV5-5, the J call TRBJ2-7, with D perhaps TRBD2 (6 bases). The CDR3 runs to 15 residues. The germline V and J ends were trimmed by 4 bases and 7 bases, with 21 bases remaining between them. Germline CDR1 reads SGHKS; CDR2 reads YYEKEE (reference sequence).

V and J are TRBV5-4 and TRBJ2-7; 7 bases are a match to TRBD2. This CDR3 comprises 14 residues. The V gene's germline CDR1 is SGHNT and CDR2 YYREEE (reference sequence). V was pared by 2 bases and J by 3 bases, with 5 bases of the junction left unmatched. DNA for the CDR3: TGTGCCAGCAGCTTAGCGGGGAAGGACTACGAGCAGTACTTC. Translating gives CASSLAGKDYEQYF.

A few counts support this clone. The gene calls are TRBV2 and TRBJ2-3; 9 positions agree with TRBD2. The CDR3 extends over 15 amino acids. V shed 5 bases, J shed 2 bases, and the junction held 5 bases outside the gene matches. The germline gives CDR1 SNHLY, CDR2 FYNNEI. CDR3 amino acids: CASSSSGTDTDTQYF. DNA for the CDR3: TGTGCCAGCAGTTCTAGCGGGACCGACACAGATACGCAGTATTTT.

The V call is TRBV5-1, the J call TRBJ2-3; 7 nucleotides agree with TRBD2. From germline, CDR1 is SGHRS and CDR2 YFSETQ. With V trimmed by 5 bases and J by 5 bases, 2 bases remained unmatched. This CDR3 has 12 amino acids. The CDR3 here is CASRLAQDTQYF. DNA of the CDR3: TGCGCCAGCAGACTAGCGCAAGATACGCAGTATTTT.

The chain uses TRBV10-3 and TRBJ2-7, with D tentatively TRBD1 (6 bases). This CDR3 spans 13 amino acids. The germline CDR1 and CDR2 sequences are ENHRY and SYGVKD. The ends were cut back, 4 bases at V and 4 bases at J, with 11 bases in the middle. CDR3 sequence (DNA): TGTGCCATCAGTGCATCACAGGGTTACGAGCAGTACTTC. It is translated as CAISASQGYEQYF.

A few counts support this clone. The sample holds other DNA sequences that translate to the same CDR3. This rearrangement joins TRBV4-3 to TRBJ2-3; possible D gene TRBD2, 5 bases. Trimming shortened V by 0 bases and J by 3 bases, and 7 bases separated the two germline ends. The CDR3 loop spans 14 amino acids. CDR1 is LGHNA, CDR2 YSLEER, per germline. The CDR3 here is CASSQDRGTDTQYF. The CDR3 DNA reads as TGCGCCAGCAGCCAAGATAGAGGGACAGATACGCAGTATTTT.

This clone was detected a few times. The gene calls are TRBV7-2 and TRBJ2-1; D is undetermined. Trimming took off 5 bases at V and 5 bases at J, with 13 bases between the two ends. The CDR3 extends over 14 amino acids. Germline lookup yields CDR1 SGHTA and CDR2 FQGNSA. The CDR3 region has the DNA TGTGCCAGCAGCCCCCGAACAATCAACAATGAGCAGTTCTTC. It codes for CASSPRTINNEQFF.

The chain carries TRBV4-3 and TRBJ2-3; unclear D gene. The germline gives CDR1 LGHNA, CDR2 YSLEER. V was pared by 0 bases and J by 0 bases, with 13 bases between. The CDR3 sequence is 17 residues long. CDR3 region: CASSQEGRRWSTDTQYF. The DNA for the CDR3 is TGCGCCAGCAGCCAAGAGGGTAGGCGGTGGAGCACAGATACGCAGTATTTT.

V gene TRBV4-3 combines with J gene TRBJ2-7, with TRBD1 matching over 7 bases. This CDR3 spans 15 amino acids. Germline CDR1 and CDR2: LGHNA and YSLEER. V lost 1 base, J lost 5 bases, and 8 bases stayed unmatched. Here the CDR3 DNA reads TGCGCCAGCAGCCAAGGAACCGGGACAGTCAACGAGCAGTACTTC. Translation: CASSQGTGTVNEQYF.

This clone was counted between two and nine times. The J gene is TRBJ1-5, the V gene TRBV2; D uncertain. The CDR3 has 12 residues. Per the germline V gene, CDR1 is SNHLY and CDR2 is FYNNEI. The ends were cut back, 6 bases at V and 3 bases at J, with 6 bases in the middle. In DNA form, the CDR3 reads TGTGCCAGCAGGAAGCTCAATCAGCCCCAGCATTTT. Translation gives CASRKLNQPQHF.

This rearrangement joins TRBV7-3 to TRBJ2-3; D call uncertain. In germline, CDR1 is SGHTA, CDR2 FQGTGA. V was trimmed by 5 bases and J by 2 bases, leaving 11 bases between them. The CDR3 has 14 amino acids. The CDR3 is CASSPPGSTDTQYF. The CDR3 DNA reads as TGTGCCAGCAGCCCGCCCGGGTCCACAGATACGCAGTATTTT.

The V gene is TRBV20-1, the J gene TRBJ1-1; 12 nucleotides line up with TRBD1. CDR3 length equals 11 residues. CDR1 DFQATT and CDR2 SNEGSKA come from the germline V gene (reference sequence). The CDR3 DNA reads as TGCAGAGGGACAGGGGGCTCGGAAGCTTTCTTT. Amino acid sequence: CRGTGGSEAFF.

This clone was seen a handful of times. The J gene is TRBJ2-3, the V gene TRBV29-1, with D uncertain. Germline V gene lookup returns CDR1 SQVTM and CDR2 ANQGSEA. Trimming removed 2 bases at V and 1 base at J, with 16 bases between. The CDR3 loop spans 16 amino acids. The CDR3 loop is CSVESGAKVGTDTQYF. The DNA of the CDR3 is TGCAGCGTTGAATCTGGAGCGAAGGTGGGCACAGATACGCAGTATTTT.

The chain joins TRBV7-9 to TRBJ2-2; 8 bases align to TRBD1. CDR1 SEHNR and CDR2 FQNEAQ come from the germline V gene (reference sequence). The V gene end was trimmed by 6 bases and the J gene end by 4 bases; junction bases not matched to a gene: 4. CDR3 length equals 14 residues. DNA of the CDR3: TGTGCCAGCAGTCGACAGGGGAGCACCGGGGAGCTGTTTTTT. This gives the protein CASSRQGSTGELFF.

There are a few counts of this clone. The chain joins TRBV7-2 to TRBJ2-4, with 8 bases matching TRBD2. The length of the CDR3 is 14 residues. Per germline, CDR1 SGHTA and CDR2 FQGNSA. With V trimmed by 8 bases and J by 3 bases, 6 bases remained unmatched. The CDR3 reads CASGIGGDKNIQYF. CDR3 coding DNA: TGTGCCAGCGGAATCGGGGGGGACAAAAACATTCAGTACTTC.

The CDR3 bases are TGTGCCAGCAGTGGGGACAGCCATAGCAATCAGCCCCAGCATTTT. Translation: CASSGDSHSNQPQHF. V gene TRBV27 combines with J gene TRBJ1-5, with 7 bases aligning to TRBD1. The CDR3 consists of 15 residues. Per the germline V gene, CDR1 is MNHEY and CDR2 is SMNVEV (reference sequence). J was trimmed by 0 bases and V by 5 bases; bases with no gene match: 4.

In this sample, this clone turned up a few times. The genes are TRBV29-1 and TRBJ2-7, with a weak D call TRBD2 (6 bases). The CDR3 sequence is 13 residues long. V was clipped by 4 bases and J by 2 bases, with 12 bases between them. Germline V lookup: CDR1 SQVTM, CDR2 ANQGSEA. Here the CDR3 DNA reads TGCAGCGTTGTCGGGGGACTTCCCTACGAGCAGTACTTC. Translated: CSVVGGLPYEQYF.

This clone was found a few times. The gene calls are TRBV2 and TRBJ2-1; 9 bases align to TRBD1. The CDR3 contains 15 residues. Germline-derived CDR1 and CDR2 are SNHLY and FYNNEI. V dropped 6 bases and J dropped 4; count of bases not matched to a gene: 7. CDR3 sequence: CASRATGGAYNEQFF. Written as DNA, the CDR3 is TGTGCCAGCAGGGCGACAGGGGGAGCTTACAATGAGCAGTTCTTC.

A few counts support this clone. This chain connects TRBV29-1 to TRBJ2-3, with TRBD2 matching over 7 bases. Germline values: CDR1 SQVTM, CDR2 ANQGSEA. CDR3 length: 14 residues. Germline trimming cut 6 bases from V and 1 base from J; bases unmatched to any gene: 7. This CDR3 reads CSVASSGGTDTQYF. CDR3 in DNA: TGCAGCGTCGCATCTAGCGGAGGCACAGATACGCAGTATTTT.

This clone was counted only a few times. This chain uses TRBV7-2 with TRBJ2-2; 7 bases map to TRBD2. The V segment lost 4 bases and the J segment 8 bases; nucleotides outside the gene matches: 7. Germline CDR1 SGHTA, CDR2 FQGNSA. CDR3 length equals 14 residues. The CDR3 sequence is CASSYPGGTGELFF. CDR3 DNA: TGTGCCAGCAGCTATCCCGGGGGGACGGGGGAGCTGTTTTTT.

The chain links TRBV9 to TRBJ2-3; TRBD2 matches 7 bases. Germline CDR1 SGDLS, CDR2 YYNGEE. The CDR3 spans 16 residues. Unmatched junction bases numbered 11, after V lost 1 base and J lost 6 bases. For the CDR3, the DNA is TGTGCCAGCAGCGTACGGAGCGGGACGGGCCCCGATACGCAGTATTTT. Amino acids: CASSVRSGTGPDTQYF.

This clone was seen a few times. The CDR3 sequence is CASSLEWTPNTEAFF. The CDR3 nucleotides are TGCGCCAGCAGCTTGGAGTGGACACCGAACACTGAAGCTTTCTTT. The V and J genes are TRBV5-1 and TRBJ1-1; D may be TRBD1 (5 bases). The CDR3 sequence is 15 residues long. CDR1 SGHRS and CDR2 YFSETQ come from the germline V gene. Trimming removed 0 bases from V and 1 base from J, with 10 bases in between. Based on the CDR3 plus reference TRBV5-1 and TRBJ1-1, the full variable domain is KAGVTQTPRYLIKTRGQQVTLSCSPISGHRSVSWYQQTPGQGLQFLFEYFSETQRNKGNFPGRFSGRQFSNSRSEMNVSTLELGDSALYLCASSLEWTPNTEAFFGQGTRLTVV.

CDR3 DNA: TGTGCCAGCAAACTTCGGGAGGACGGATACGAGCAGTACTTC. Residues: CASKLREDGYEQYF. The chain couples TRBV2 to TRBJ2-7, with TRBD2 identical over 7 bases. Germline assignment: CDR1 SNHLY and CDR2 FYNNEI. The CDR3 is made up of 14 amino acids. V shed 7 bases, J shed 4 bases, and the junction held 10 bases outside the gene matches.

In DNA form, the CDR3 reads TGTGCCAGCAGCTCCCGACTGAACACCGGGGAGCTGTTTTTT. As protein: CASSSRLNTGELFF. The V gene is TRBV9, the J gene TRBJ2-2; no clear D gene. The CDR3 totals 14 residues. V was clipped by 4 bases and J by 1 base, with 8 bases between them. CDR1 is SGDLS, CDR2 YYNGEE, per germline.